This T cell receptor (beta chain) was identified during a study of blood T cell repertoires in COVID-19. The protocol was immunoSEQ multiplex PCR, while the TCRdb copy is restricted to in-frame clones and leaves out a portion. The sample includes around 310,000 clones, approximately 91% of them seen just once. Source material: peripheral blood. The receptor comes from a woman aged 60 to 75 with acute or convalescent COVID-19.

CDR3: CASTSGLATKTQYF. As DNA, the CDR3 is TGTGCCAGCACCTCGGGACTAGCGACGAAGACCCAGTACTTC. This chain links TRBV6-5 with TRBJ2-5; TRBD2 agrees at 10 bases. V lost 7 bases and J lost 6; bases outside the gene matches: 8. CDR1 and CDR2 from the germline V gene are MNHEY and SVGAGI. This CDR3 is 14 amino acids long.